Listed below are T cell receptor beta chains from one sample, sequenced in a study of cytomegalovirus exposure and HLA in healthy donors. Sequencing used immunoSEQ multiplex PCR; TCRdb keeps in-frame clones, though not all of them. The sample yields nearly 65,000 clones, almost 75% seen once. Sequencing used PBMCs. The receptors derive from a man aged 50 or older in good health and CMV-seronegative. CDR3s include the opening cysteine and the closing phenylalanine or tryptophan. The D gene is left open where the match is weak. Clone size is not always given. Where it is, it says once, few, many or a class for expanded clones.

>NA|NA|TRBV7-2|TRBJ2-1
CASSVLGIGAYNEQFF
TGTGCCAGCAGCGTACTGGGCATCGGCGCCTACAATGAGCAGTTCTTC
>NA|NA|TRBV7-3|TRBJ1-1
CASSLSARGGPVNTEAFF
TGTGCCAGCAGCTTATCGGCTCGGGGAGGTCCGGTGAACACTGAAGCTTTCTTT
>NA|NA|TRBV15|TRBJ1-2
CATSRSRDFGYTF
TGTGCCACCAGCAGAAGCAGGGACTTTGGCTACACCTTC
>NA|NA|TRBV28|TRBJ1-1
CAGSEQAGDTEAFF
TGTGCCGGCAGTGAACAGGCGGGAGACACTGAAGCTTTCTTT
>NA|NA|TRBV19|TRBJ1-6
CASRRRENSPLHF
TGTGCCAGTAGACGACGGGAAAATTCACCCCTCCACTTT
>TRBD1|NA|TRBV5-1|TRBJ2-1
CASNSTTGPKGEQFF
TGCGCCAGCAACTCGACGACAGGGCCCAAAGGTGAGCAGTTCTTC
>TRBD1|NA|TRBV18|TRBJ2-7
CASSPETGGHEQYF
TGTGCCAGCTCACCGGAGACAGGGGGGCACGAGCAGTACTTC
>NA|NA|TRBV7-8|TRBJ1-2
CASSLAQLGRGGYTF
TGTGCCAGCAGCTTAGCGCAACTGGGCCGGGGTGGCTACACCTTC
>TRBD2|few|TRBV7-3|TRBJ2-7
CASSLTGTSGTYEQYF
TGTGCCAGCAGCTTAACGGGGACTAGCGGCACCTACGAGCAGTACTTC
>TRBD2|NA|TRBV4-2|TRBJ2-7
CASSQVPSRLAGCSYEQYF
TGTGCCAGCAGCCAAGTTCCAAGTCGACTAGCGGGGTGTTCCTACGAGCAGTACTTC
>TRBD1|NA|TRBV30|TRBJ1-5
CAWSFGTGINQPQHF
TGTGCCTGGAGTTTCGGGACAGGGATCAATCAGCCCCAGCATTTT
>NA|once|TRBV5-1|TRBJ1-5
CASTLSPGIQPQHF
TGCGCCAGCACTCTATCCCCAGGGATTCAGCCCCAGCATTTT
>TRBD1|NA|TRBV7-2|TRBJ2-3
CASSLQGTRTDTQYF
TGTGCCAGCAGTTTACAGGGGACCCGCACAGATACGCAGTATTTT
>NA|NA|TRBV5-1|TRBJ2-7
CASSLVSAASEQYF
TGCGCCAGCAGCTTGGTCTCCGCCGCGAGCGAGCAGTACTTC
>NA|NA|TRBV21-1|TRBJ2-1
CASSRRDSYNEQFF
TGTGCCAGCAGCAGGCGGGACTCTTACAATGAGCAGTTCTTC
>TRBD1|NA|TRBV5-6|TRBJ2-1
CASQESGGFVEQFF
TGTGCCAGCCAAGAATCAGGGGGATTCGTTGAGCAGTTCTTC
>NA|few|TRBV29-1|TRBJ2-1
CSVEERFGVPWFF
TGCAGCGTTGAAGAGAGGTTCGGGGTGCCATGGTTCTTC
>TRBD1|NA|TRBV18|TRBJ2-5
CASSPRQGQETQYF
TGTGCCAGCTCGCCAAGACAGGGGCAAGAGACCCAGTACTTC
>NA|few|TRBV5-4|TRBJ1-1
CAVPGHREAFF
TGTGCCGTCCCAGGGCACCGTGAAGCTTTCTTT
>NA|NA|TRBV7-9|TRBJ1-2
CASSFGGTGGYTF
TGTGCCAGCAGCTTTGGAGGAACTGGTGGCTACACCTTC
>TRBD2|NA|TRBV29-1|TRBJ2-1
CSVVGGGETYNEQFF
TGCAGCGTTGTAGGCGGGGGGGAAACCTACAATGAGCAGTTCTTC
>NA|NA|TRBV29-1|TRBJ2-7
CSFGVGYEQYF
TGCAGCTTCGGGGTCGGTTACGAGCAGTACTTC
>TRBD1|NA|TRBV27|TRBJ1-1
CASSRRDRQTMNTEAFF
TGTGCCAGCAGTCGGCGGGACAGACAGACCATGAACACTGAAGCTTTCTTT
>TRBD1|NA|TRBV30|TRBJ1-4
CAWSLGQVLFF
TGTGCCTGGAGTTTAGGACAGGTACTGTTTTTT
>TRBD2|NA|TRBV6-1|TRBJ2-7
CASSLVGGGGDEQYF
TGTGCCAGCAGTTTAGTGGGCGGCGGGGGGGACGAGCAGTACTTC
>TRBD1|NA|TRBV7-9|TRBJ1-4
CASSTTGTGGQGWSEKLFF
TGTGCCAGCAGCACCACCGGGACAGGGGGCCAAGGCTGGTCCGAAAAACTGTTTTTT
>NA|few|TRBV21-1|TRBJ1-5
CASSRGQVDSNQPQHF
TGTGCCAGCAGCAGGGGACAGGTAGATAGCAATCAGCCCCAGCATTTT
>TRBD2|NA|TRBV19|TRBJ2-1
CASESGGPFDEQFF
TGTGCCAGTGAAAGCGGGGGGCCTTTCGATGAGCAGTTCTTC
>TRBD1|few|TRBV7-9|TRBJ2-1
CASSSRDRHNEQFF
TGTGCCAGCAGCTCCCGGGACAGGCACAATGAGCAGTTCTTC
>NA|NA|TRBV10-2|TRBJ2-2
CASSESPPTNTGELFF
TGCGCCAGCAGTGAGTCCCCTCCTACGAACACCGGGGAGCTGTTTTTT
>NA|NA|TRBV6-1|TRBJ2-5
CASSERQGQYF
TGTGCCAGCAGTGAGAGGCAGGGCCAGTACTTC
>TRBD2|NA|TRBV7-3|TRBJ2-1
CASSPGTRRNEQFF
TGTGCCAGCAGCCCCGGGACTAGGAGGAATGAGCAGTTCTTC
>TRBD1|NA|TRBV29-1|TRBJ1-3
CSVARRQGENTIYF
TGCAGCGTTGCTCGGCGGCAGGGGGAAAACACCATATATTTT
>NA|once|TRBV10-1|TRBJ2-2
CASSPQVNTGELFF
TGCGCCAGCAGCCCTCAGGTGAACACCGGGGAGCTGTTTTTT
>NA|NA|TRBV30|TRBJ1-2
CAWSVPQFGRGGYTF
TGTGCCTGGAGTGTACCTCAGTTTGGACGCGGGGGCTACACCTTC
>TRBD1|NA|TRBV27|TRBJ1-2
CASSPYSGTGAGGYTF
TGTGCCAGCAGTCCCTACTCCGGGACAGGGGCGGGTGGCTACACCTTC
>NA|few|TRBV7-6|TRBJ1-6
CASSLDLQPNSPLHF
TGTGCCAGCAGCTTAGATTTACAACCTAATTCACCCCTCCACTTT
>NA|NA|TRBV30|TRBJ1-1
CACWREKEAFF
TGTGCCTGCTGGAGGGAGAAAGAAGCTTTCTTT
>NA|NA|TRBV5-4|TRBJ1-6
CASSLAPYPGVFNSPLHF
TGTGCCAGCAGCTTGGCTCCTTACCCGGGGGTTTTTAATTCACCCCTCCACTTT
>TRBD2|NA|TRBV11-2|TRBJ2-2
CASSSLTSGGVRTGELFF
TGTGCCAGCAGCTCCTTGACTAGCGGGGGGGTGAGGACCGGGGAGCTGTTTTTT
>NA|once|TRBV25-1|TRBJ2-7
CASSGCSYRHLLEQYF
TGTGCCAGCAGTGGTTGTTCTTACAGACACCTATTAGAGCAGTACTTC
>NA|few|TRBV19|TRBJ1-5
CASSIDFRFNQPQHF
TGTGCCAGTAGTATAGATTTTCGGTTTAATCAGCCCCAGCATTTT
>NA|NA|TRBV6-1|TRBJ2-7
CASKDWSDEQYF
TGTGCCAGCAAGGACTGGTCGGACGAGCAGTACTTC
>NA|NA|TRBV21-1|TRBJ2-7
CASSNRGEQYF
TGTGCCAGCAGCAACCGGGGCGAGCAGTACTTC